Described below is a single T cell receptor (beta chain) sequence and its context. Its antigen is not identified. Other nucleotide sequences from this sample produce the same CDR3. V dropped 7 bases and J dropped 2 bases, with 7 bases sitting between them. CDR1 and CDR2 (germline): SGDLS, YYNGEE. The CDR3 contains 11 residues. This sample is drawn from a study of shared clonotypes between healthy human individuals. Study findings and constraints: Shared clonotypes across all four donors exceeded non-shared ones in generation probability.

Assay used: immunoSEQ multiplex PCR; TCRdb lists only in-frame clones, some missing. The sample carries about 580,000 clones, 95% to 98% recorded once. Naive CD8 cells lacked CD45RO, underwent positive selection for CCR7 and left out terminally differentiated effector memory CD45RA+ cells. Healthy HIV-negative adults without recent acute infections or vaccinations served as donors. Each donor was a Caucasian adult residing in Nashville, Tennessee. Sequences were obtained from naive CD8+ T cells sorted from blood. The V gene is TRBV9, the J gene TRBJ2-7; D may be TRBD2 (5 bases). The origin of this receptor is a man in his thirties or forties in good health. CDR3 sequence (DNA): TGTGCCAGCGGAGGAGCCTACGAGCAGTACTTC. It specifies CASGGAYEQYF.